A single sample gave rise to the 15 T cell receptor beta chains below, sequenced in a study of T cells in Graves' hyperthyroidism and ophthalmopathy. Amplification yielded TCR beta CDR3 regions, with RNA transcripts as the source. HTBI primers were used for first-round RT-PCR of the TCR CDR3. A single record per CDR3 protein comes from TCRdb applying MiXCR to the multiplex PCR reads. The data show about 340,000 distinct CDR3 sequences, approximately 22% seen once. Material for sequencing was blood. These receptors all come from a woman between 50 and 59 years old with Graves' hyperthyroidism.

This clonotype was observed a few times. The chain has TRBV3-1 and TRBJ2-5; D call uncertain. This CDR3 contains 12 residues. V was cut by 1 base and J by 10 bases, with 10 bases left in between. The germline V gene encodes CDR1 LGHDT and CDR2 YNNKEL (reference sequence). CDR3 nucleotide sequence: TGTGCCAGCAGCCAAGGCGCCAAACGCCAGTACTTC. Protein product: CASSQGAKRQYF.

The chain links TRBV10-2 to TRBJ2-1; D might be TRBD2 (6 bases). The CDR3 spans 13 residues. The germline V gene encodes CDR1 WSHSY and CDR2 SAAADI. V shed 5 bases and J shed 10 bases, with 15 bases lying between them. In nucleotides, the CDR3 is TGCGCCAGCAGTTCTATTAGCGGTACAGAGCAGTTCTTC. Its translation is CASSSISGTEQFF.

This clonotype was found many times. The CDR3 loop reads CASMRGKKEDTQYF. DNA for the CDR3: TGTGCCAGCATGAGAGGGAAAAAGGAAGATACGCAGTATTTT. V usage is TRBV6-1 and J usage is TRBJ2-3; D possibly corresponds to TRBD2 (5 bases). Germline V gives CDR1 MNHNS, CDR2 SASEGT. The CDR3 length is 14 residues. With 7 bases removed from V and 5 bases from J, the gap between germline ends came to 16 bases.

In its sample, this clonotype was seen a few times. Here the CDR3 DNA reads TGTGCCAGCAGTCCCTTGAGGGGTTTGGAAGAGACCCAGTACTTC. Its protein is CASSPLRGLEETQYF. The chain employs TRBV6-1 and TRBJ2-5; D might be TRBD1 or TRBD2, each matching 5 bases. CDR1 and CDR2 (germline): MNHNS, SASEGT. CDR3 length: 15 residues. V dropped 5 bases and J dropped 3 bases, with 16 bases sitting between them.

Only a few counts were recorded for this clonotype. The rearrangement joins TRBV29-1 to TRBJ2-2, with D tentatively TRBD2 (5 bases). The CDR3 consists of 12 residues. Germline V gene sequence: CDR1 SQVTM, CDR2 ANQGSEA. With 3 bases removed from V and 5 bases from J, the gap between germline ends came to 7 bases. CDR3 bases: TGCAGCGTTGAGAGGGCTACCGGGGAGCTGTTTTTT. Amino acids: CSVERATGELFF.

The chain joins TRBV5-1 to TRBJ2-7, with D maybe TRBD1 (6 bases). Germline V CDR1 and CDR2: SGHRS, YFSETQ. The CDR3 is made up of 15 amino acids. V shed 1 base and J shed 0 bases, with 11 bases lying between them. The CDR3 loop is CASSLNSDSSYEQYF. The CDR3 DNA sequence: TGCGCCAGCAGCTTGAATTCGGACAGCTCCTACGAGCAGTACTTC.

This clonotype was observed many times. The V call is TRBV20-1, the J call TRBJ2-1, with TRBD2 matching over 12 bases. V was clipped by 6 bases and J by 5 bases; unmatched bases: 8. Germline V gives CDR1 DFQATT, CDR2 SNEGSKA (reference sequence). The CDR3 covers 15 residues. The CDR3 here is CSAKKLAGGHNEQFF. CDR3 nucleotides: TGCAGTGCCAAAAAACTAGCGGGAGGTCACAATGAGCAGTTCTTC.

The table lists this clonotype with many counts. The chain has TRBV6-1 and TRBJ1-3; 7 positions agree with TRBD1. Trimming cost V 5 bases and J 4 bases; bases outside gene matches: 5. The CDR3 runs 14 residues. Germline CDR1 and CDR2: MNHNS and SASEGT. CDR3 nucleotides: TGTGCCAGCAGTACACAGGGGCTCGGAAACACCATATATTTT. This encodes CASSTQGLGNTIYF.

V and J are TRBV24-1 and TRBJ2-4; 14 nucleotides align to TRBD2. The V segment lost 5 bases and the J segment 3 bases; nucleotides outside the gene matches: 5. Germline assignment: CDR1 KGHDR and CDR2 SFDVKD. This CDR3 contains 17 residues. The CDR3 region is CATSGGLAGEGKNIQYF. CDR3 nucleotide sequence: TGTGCCACCAGTGGGGGACTAGCGGGAGAGGGCAAAAACATTCAGTACTTC.

This clonotype was seen many times. V usage is TRBV5-1 and J usage is TRBJ1-1; unclear D gene. The CDR3 has 12 amino acids. In germline, CDR1 is SGHRS, CDR2 YFSETQ. Trimming shortened V by 5 bases and J by 1 base, and 6 bases separated the two germline ends. The CDR3 sequence: CASRDQNTEAFF. In nucleotides, the CDR3 is TGCGCCAGCAGGGATCAGAACACTGAAGCTTTCTTT.

This clonotype was found many times. This rearrangement joins TRBV3-1 to TRBJ2-2, with 11 bases matching TRBD2. The CDR3 totals 17 residues. Trimming cost V 4 bases and J 4 bases; bases outside gene matches: 8. Germline V gene data show CDR1 as LGHDT and CDR2 as YNNKEL (reference sequence). The CDR3 bases are TGTGCCAGCAGCCGTGGTCCTAGCGGGAGGAGCACCGGGGAGCTGTTTTTT. Translated, it gives CASSRGPSGRSTGELFF.

The sample holds a few counts of this clonotype. V is TRBV5-1 and J is TRBJ2-6; 8 nucleotides match TRBD2. The CDR3 length is 16 residues. The ends lost 4 bases at V and 4 bases at J; junction bases unmatched: 7. Germline assignment: CDR1 SGHRS and CDR2 YFSETQ. CDR3 region: CASSVLAGTGANVLTF. CDR3 nucleotide sequence: TGCGCCAGCAGCGTTTTAGCGGGAACCGGGGCCAACGTCCTGACTTTC. Full variable domain (rest looked up from reference TRBV5-1 and TRBJ2-6): KAGVTQTPRYLIKTRGQQVTLSCSPISGHRSVSWYQQTPGQGLQFLFEYFSETQRNKGNFPGRFSGRQFSNSRSEMNVSTLELGDSALYLCASSVLAGTGANVLTFGAGSRLTVL.

V and J are TRBV18 and TRBJ2-5, with 10 bases matching TRBD2. Germline-derived CDR1 and CDR2 are KGHSH and LQKENI. The trim removed 5 bases at V and 4 bases at J, leaving 7 bases unmatched. CDR3 length equals 15 residues. The chain's CDR3 is CASSLGTSVGETQYF. CDR3 bases: TGTGCCAGCTCATTAGGGACTAGCGTCGGAGAGACCCAGTACTTC.

This clonotype has at least ten counts. This rearrangement joins TRBV20-1 to TRBJ2-1; no firm D call. V lost 2 bases, J lost 1 base, and 6 bases lay in between. Germline CDR1 reads DFQATT; CDR2 reads SNEGSKA (reference sequence). The CDR3 is made up of 13 amino acids. The CDR3 region is CSARPRSYNEQFF. For the CDR3, the DNA is TGCAGTGCTAGACCCAGGTCCTACAATGAGCAGTTCTTC.

This clonotype was recorded at least ten times. This chain joins TRBV10-3 and TRBJ2-7, with TRBD1 as a possible D gene (6 bases). The CDR3 loop spans 14 amino acids. The germline V gene has CDR1 ENHRY and CDR2 SYGVKD. Deletions cut 7 bases from V and 0 bases from J, with 13 bases between. The CDR3 bases are TGTGCCATCAAGGACAGTAAGACCTCCTACGAGCAGTACTTC. Protein sequence: CAIKDSKTSYEQYF.